Below, one TCR beta chain is given with its context. The target of this receptor is not known. No base qualities exist here, and no much larger clone lies one base off it. The CDR3 starts with the cysteine, ends with the phenylalanine, and has 14 residues. Only the CDR3 DNA stays, 42 bases, in frame from base 1. The CDR1 and CDR2 encoded by the germline V gene (reference sequence) are MNHEY and SMNVEV. V was cut back by 7 bases and J by 6 bases, leaving a gap of 13 bases between them. The immunoSEQ Assay, a bias-controlled multiplex PCR, was used to amplify TCRbeta CDR3 regions from genomic DNA. Regarding the original processing steps: Nucleated cell counts per sample were estimated from amplification of reference gene primers within the assay. To quantify the absolute abundance of each unique TCRbeta CDR3 rearrangement, sequence reads were collapsed and filtered. Productive Simpson clonality was computed per sample as the square root of Simpson's diversity index over productive rearrangements. The source is immuneACCESS, and TCRdb retained only in-frame sequences with V and J called. Part of the clones is not carried over; for the studies checked, unresolved V genes explain less than half of this, and the remainder is unexplained. The DNA gave D and trimming, while V, J and clone size come from that table. The sample table records under 200,000 clones; around 88% of these occur just once. 5.6% of the sample comes from the top ten.

This entry is derived from a study of blood T cell repertoires in COVID-19 (dated by TCRdb to the early 2020s). With regard to the full study: Samples from collaborators originated in the United States, Italy and Spain and spanned both the acute and convalescent phases of COVID-19. The repertoires were released in a freely available public database meant as a resource for research on the immune response to SARS-CoV-2. The prospective study material was composed of cDNA or gDNA derived from T cells, B-cell-depleted T cells, or PBMCs. HLA class I and class II types, where available, came from metadata supplied by the sample provider rather than from assay-based typing. The samples were drawn from the first 160 participants of the ongoing ImmuneRACE study and from 950 to 1,500 subjects provided by 6 global collaborators. Sample metadata almost always included a de-identified subject ID, COVID-19 status, age in years and sex. The dataset comprised deeply sampled blood TCRbeta repertoires from subjects exposed to, actively infected with, or recovered from COVID-19. Points the paper makes about the study in general: How much clinical and demographic metadata was included differed by source and by participant, and the metadata was provided uncurated.

Enrolling through a virtual design, the prospective study's participants ranged in age from roughly 18 to 89 years and lived across about two dozen United States geographic areas. To assign participants to cohorts, the prospective study relied on clinical history that participants themselves reported in a screening survey and a study questionnaire. In the prospective study, whole blood, serum and a nasopharyngeal or oropharyngeal swab were collected from each participant by mobile phlebotomists. Participants in the prospective study had the option to provide additional blood draws and questionnaires over a 2-month period. Before DNA extraction, prospective study blood samples were shipped either frozen or at room temperature.

The sequence came from a man between 40 and 49 years old with acute COVID-19. Sequencing was performed on PBMCs or T cells enriched from blood (not recorded which). Recombination linked TRBV27 to TRBJ1-6; too little of a D gene remains to name it. This receptor has the CDR3 CASNQPEGNSPLHF. The nucleotide sequence reads as follows: TGTGCCAGCAACCAACCGGAGGGTAATTCACCCCTCCACTTT.